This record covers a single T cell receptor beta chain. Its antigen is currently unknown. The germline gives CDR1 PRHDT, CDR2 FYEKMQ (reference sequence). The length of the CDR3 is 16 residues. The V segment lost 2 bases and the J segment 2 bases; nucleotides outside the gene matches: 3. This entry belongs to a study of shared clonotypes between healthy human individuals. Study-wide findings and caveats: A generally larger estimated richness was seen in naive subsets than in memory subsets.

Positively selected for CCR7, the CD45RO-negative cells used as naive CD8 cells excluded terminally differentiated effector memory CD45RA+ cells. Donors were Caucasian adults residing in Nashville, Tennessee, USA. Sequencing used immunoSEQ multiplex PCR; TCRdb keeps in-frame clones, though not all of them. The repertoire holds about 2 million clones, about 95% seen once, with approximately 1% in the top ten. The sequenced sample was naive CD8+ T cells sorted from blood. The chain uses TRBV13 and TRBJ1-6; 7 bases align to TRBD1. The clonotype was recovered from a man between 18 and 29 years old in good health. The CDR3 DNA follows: TGTGCCAGCAGCTTACGGGGGACAGCCTATAATTCACCCCTCCACTTT. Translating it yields CASSLRGTAYNSPLHF.